What follows are 16 T cell receptor beta chains derived from one specimen sequenced in a study of CD8+CD57+ T cells in acquired aplastic anemia. Template material for TCR beta VDJ and CDR3 profiling consisted of genomic DNA. TCRdb reanalysed the reads using MiXCR and keeps one entry per CDR3 protein. The sample consists of under 200,000 distinct CDR3 sequences, 70% to 75% of them appearing once. Individuals selected for sequencing had exhibited CD8+CD57+ cell expansion on flow cytometry. The sample comprised sorted CD4+, CD8+, or CD8+CD57+ T cells (not recorded which) from PBMCs. These receptors were collected from a human donor with aplastic anemia.

This chain uses TRBV25-1 with TRBJ2-2; D not resolved. The germline V and J ends were trimmed by 6 bases and 4 bases, with 9 bases remaining between them. The CDR3 is made up of 13 amino acids. Per germline, CDR1 MGHDK and CDR2 SYGVNS. CDR3 sequence (DNA): TGTGCCAGCAGCTTAACCGGCACCGGGGAGCTGTTTTTT. Its translation is CASSLTGTGELFF.

This clonotype was seen a single time. The chain employs TRBV10-1 and TRBJ2-1; D ambiguous. CDR3 length: 10 amino acids. V lost 6 bases and J 4 bases, leaving 1 base between the germline ends. CDR1 WNHNN and CDR2 SYGVQD come from the germline V gene (reference sequence). The CDR3 here is CASRYNEQFF. The CDR3 region has the DNA TGCGCCAGCAGGTACAATGAGCAGTTCTTC.

V usage is TRBV14 and J usage is TRBJ1-2; D not resolved. From germline, CDR1 is SGHDN and CDR2 FVKESK. V lost 0 bases and J lost 4, with 24 bases in between. This CDR3 has 19 residues. The CDR3 DNA sequence: TGTGCCAGCAGCCAAGAGTCATGGACTAGCGGCCAGACCCCCTATGGCTACACCTTC. This gives the protein CASSQESWTSGQTPYGYTF.

There are a few counts of this clonotype. This sequence joins TRBV7-2 and TRBJ1-2, with 9 bases matching TRBD1. The germline gives CDR1 SGHTA, CDR2 FQGNSA. J lost 3 bases, V lost 3 bases, and 2 bases had no gene match. The CDR3 extends over 14 amino acids. CDR3 bases: TGTGCCAGCAGCTTCCGGGACAGGGACTATGGCTACACCTTC. Amino acid sequence: CASSFRDRDYGYTF.

A single count supports this clonotype. The chain employs TRBV29-1 and TRBJ1-1; unclear D gene. CDR1 and CDR2 (germline): SQVTM, ANQGSEA. CDR3 length: 12 amino acids. The ends were cut back, 3 bases at V and 3 bases at J, with 8 bases in the middle. CDR3: CSVDPDDTEAFF. CDR3 in DNA: TGCAGCGTTGATCCCGATGACACTGAAGCTTTCTTT.

This chain connects TRBV20-1 to TRBJ2-2; D is unclear. The V and J ends lost 3 bases and 8 bases respectively, with 10 bases between them. Germline lookup yields CDR1 DFQATT and CDR2 SNEGSKA (reference sequence). The length of the CDR3 is 12 residues. The CDR3, as DNA: TGCAGTGCTAGTCCAGTCGTTGGGGAGCTGTTTTTT. Amino acid sequence: CSASPVVGELFF.

J is TRBJ2-3 and V is TRBV20-1; 13 bases line up with TRBD2. The J segment lost 5 bases and the V segment lost 6 bases, leaving 8 bases of the junction unmatched. The CDR3 loop spans 15 amino acids. Germline V gene sequence: CDR1 DFQATT, CDR2 SNEGSKA (reference sequence). The CDR3 here is CSAPGLAGRKDTQYF. The CDR3 coding sequence is TGCAGTGCCCCGGGACTAGCGGGGAGAAAAGATACGCAGTATTTT.

V is TRBV10-1 and J is TRBJ2-7; no clear D gene. The V and J ends lost 6 bases and 1 base respectively, with 10 bases between them. This CDR3 region has 13 residues. In germline, CDR1 is WNHNN, CDR2 SYGVQD (reference sequence). This chain's CDR3 is CASRPVGSYEQYF. Written as DNA, the CDR3 is TGCGCCAGCAGGCCGGTGGGTTCCTACGAGCAGTACTTC.

DNA for the CDR3: TGTGCCACCAGTGATTCAGCCGGGACAGCCTTCACCGGGGAGCTGTTTTTT. It yields the protein CATSDSAGTAFTGELFF. This rearrangement joins TRBV24-1 to TRBJ2-2; 7 bases map to TRBD1. Per the germline V gene, CDR1 is KGHDR and CDR2 is SFDVKD. This CDR3 has 17 residues. V shed 2 bases, J shed 4 bases, and the junction held 9 bases outside the gene matches.

The chain joins TRBV20-1 to TRBJ1-6; 9 nucleotides line up with TRBD1. Germline CDR1 reads DFQATT; CDR2 reads SNEGSKA (reference sequence). The CDR3 contains 16 residues. V was pared by 0 bases and J by 9 bases, with 9 bases of the junction left unmatched. This chain's CDR3 is CSARDLRGTGFSPLHF. DNA of the CDR3: TGCAGTGCTAGAGATCTTAGAGGGACAGGGTTTTCACCCCTCCACTTT.

The chain joins TRBV25-1 to TRBJ1-1; maybe TRBD1 (6 bases). This CDR3 is 14 amino acids long. Germline V gene data show CDR1 as MGHDK and CDR2 as SYGVNS. V was shortened by 2 bases and J by 0 bases, with 7 bases between the two germline ends. The CDR3 loop is CASSEQGLNTEAFF. DNA for the CDR3: TGTGCCAGCAGTGAACAGGGGCTGAACACTGAAGCTTTCTTT.

This sequence joins TRBV7-9 and TRBJ1-1; D possibly corresponds to TRBD1 (5 bases). Germline CDR1 SEHNR, CDR2 FQNEAQ (reference sequence). Trimming removed 3 bases at V and 6 bases at J, with 14 bases between. This CDR3 has 14 amino acids. The CDR3 DNA sequence: TGTGCCAGCAGCTTGGGACCGCCCTTGGCTGAAGCTTTCTTT. Protein product: CASSLGPPLAEAFF.

The CDR3 is CSVHRRGARTEAFF. Here the CDR3 DNA reads TGCAGTGTACATCGTCGGGGGGCCCGCACTGAAGCTTTCTTT. This chain links TRBV20-1 with TRBJ1-1; possibly TRBD1 for D (6 bases). Trimming took 7 bases from V and 4 from J, leaving 19 bases between them. The CDR3 covers 14 residues. Per germline, CDR1 DFQATT and CDR2 SNEGSKA (reference sequence).

The chain joins TRBV7-9 to TRBJ2-5, with a tentative D call TRBD2 (5 bases). V shed 1 base and J shed 2 bases, with 11 bases lying between them. There are 15 residues in the CDR3. Germline V lookup: CDR1 SEHNR, CDR2 FQNEAQ (reference sequence). CDR3 protein: CASSLVSGKQETQYF. Here the CDR3 DNA reads TGTGCCAGCAGCTTAGTCTCCGGGAAACAAGAGACCCAGTACTTC.

The chain links TRBV19 to TRBJ2-5, with D uncertain. Trimming took 3 bases from V and 1 from J, leaving 9 bases between them. This CDR3 region has 14 residues. Germline CDR1 LNHDA, CDR2 SQIVND (reference sequence). This CDR3 is CASSMRLPQETQYF. The CDR3 DNA reads TGTGCCAGTAGTATGCGGCTCCCCCAAGAGACCCAGTACTTC.

The chain employs TRBV6-5 and TRBJ1-2, with D unclear. Trimming took off 8 bases at V and 5 bases at J, with 12 bases between the two ends. The CDR3 has 12 residues. The germline CDR1 and CDR2 sequences are MNHEY and SVGAGI. The CDR3 DNA reads TGTGCCAGCGCTGACGTATGGTATGGCTACACCTTC. Protein product: CASADVWYGYTF.